Following are 24 T cell receptor beta chains from one sample sequenced in a study of CD4+ T cells in melanoma. Sequenced by immunoSEQ multiplex PCR; TCRdb stores in-frame clones only, minus some. The table lists some 15,000 clones, approximately 80% of them singletons, with roughly 6.6% in the top ten. Sequencing input: cells from a culture (not recorded whether cultured in vitro). The origin of the receptors is a human donor with melanoma.

This rearrangement joins TRBV11-3 to TRBJ2-1; a possible D gene is TRBD2 (5 bases). Per the germline V gene, CDR1 is SGHNT and CDR2 is YENEEA. Trimming pared 0 bases from V and 0 bases from J, leaving 6 bases between. The CDR3 covers 15 residues. CDR3 region: CASSLDRGSYNEQFF. The CDR3 bases are TGTGCCAGCAGCTTAGACCGGGGCTCCTACAATGAGCAGTTCTTC.

The rearrangement joins TRBV18 to TRBJ2-1, with a weak D call TRBD1 (6 bases). V was pared by 5 bases and J by 9 bases, with 17 bases between. There are 14 residues in the CDR3. Germline values: CDR1 KGHSH, CDR2 LQKENI. CDR3 sequence reads: CASSAETGSGEQFF. In DNA form, the CDR3 reads TGTGCCAGCTCAGCAGAAACAGGGTCGGGTGAGCAGTTCTTC.

The rearrangement uses TRBV6-4 and TRBJ2-3; 13 bases are a match to TRBD2. The CDR3 is 16 residues long. After removal of 8 bases from V and 1 base from J, the junction contained 6 bases not matched to a gene. CDR1 and CDR2 from the germline V gene are MRHNA and SNTAGT. This chain's CDR3 is CASSRLAGGGTDTQYF. For the CDR3, the DNA is TGTGCCAGCTCAAGACTAGCGGGGGGAGGCACAGATACGCAGTATTTT.

V is TRBV19 and J is TRBJ1-1; D gene ambiguous. Germline V gene sequence: CDR1 LNHDA, CDR2 SQIVND (reference sequence). V dropped 5 bases and J dropped 1 base, with 8 bases sitting between them. The CDR3 is 13 residues long. Here the CDR3 reads CASSPRQNTEAFF. The CDR3 DNA reads TGTGCCAGTAGTCCCCGACAGAACACTGAAGCTTTCTTT.

This CDR3 reads CASSYGPSGGYGYTF. In DNA form, the CDR3 reads TGTGCCAGCAGTTACGGCCCATCAGGGGGCTATGGCTACACCTTC. The rearrangement uses TRBV6-5 and TRBJ1-2, with 7 bases aligning to TRBD1. Germline V gene data show CDR1 as MNHEY and CDR2 as SVGAGI. The CDR3 spans 15 residues. The ends lost 2 bases at V and 4 bases at J; junction bases unmatched: 7.

The chain couples TRBV2 to TRBJ2-1; 10 bases agree with TRBD2. V lost 3 bases to trimming and J lost 7 bases; unmatched junction nucleotides: 6. This CDR3 contains 15 residues. Germline lookup yields CDR1 SNHLY and CDR2 FYNNEI. This chain's CDR3 is CASSDPSGGGNEQFF. The CDR3 DNA is TGTGCCAGCAGTGACCCTAGCGGGGGCGGGAATGAGCAGTTCTTC.

This clone was counted only a few times. This chain links TRBV4-1 with TRBJ1-1; unclear D gene. Trimming stripped 3 bases from V and 0 bases from J, with 8 bases between. Germline V gene data show CDR1 as MGHRA and CDR2 as YSYEKL. The CDR3 runs 14 residues. CDR3 DNA: TGCGCCAGCAGCCATTATCCCCTGAACACTGAAGCTTTCTTT. It is translated as CASSHYPLNTEAFF.

The rearrangement uses TRBV2 and TRBJ2-1, with D hard to call. Trimming shortened V by 5 bases and J by 1 base, and 12 bases separated the two germline ends. CDR1 and CDR2 from the germline V gene are SNHLY and FYNNEI. The CDR3 sequence is 15 residues long. The chain's CDR3 is CASSMAVGSYNEQFF. CDR3 in DNA: TGTGCCAGCAGTATGGCAGTGGGGTCCTACAATGAGCAGTTCTTC. Using reference TRBV2 and TRBJ2-1 for the parts outside the CDR3, the full variable domain is EPEVTQTPSHQVTQMGQEVILRCVPISNHLYFYWYRQILGQKVEFLVSFYNNEISEKSEIFDDQFSVERPDGSNFTLKIRSTKLEDSAMYFCASSMAVGSYNEQFFGPGTRLTVL.

The chain links TRBV5-4 to TRBJ2-3; 7 bases agree with TRBD1. Per germline, CDR1 SGHNT and CDR2 YYREEE (reference sequence). Trimming removed 3 bases from V and 5 bases from J; junction bases left unmatched: 6. This CDR3 has 14 residues. CDR3 protein: CASSSGQVRDTQYF. The CDR3 nucleotides are TGTGCCAGCAGCTCAGGACAGGTCAGAGATACGCAGTATTTT.

Here the CDR3 DNA reads TGCGCCAGCAGCCGGGGACAGGTGGGCACAGATACGCAGTATTTT. Translating it yields CASSRGQVGTDTQYF. The chain links TRBV5-1 to TRBJ2-3; 8 nucleotides line up with TRBD1. Germline assignment: CDR1 SGHRS and CDR2 YFSETQ. Trimming cost V 4 bases and J 1 base; bases outside gene matches: 5. The CDR3 has 15 amino acids. Based on the CDR3 plus reference TRBV5-1 and TRBJ2-3, the full variable domain is KAGVTQTPRYLIKTRGQQVTLSCSPISGHRSVSWYQQTPGQGLQFLFEYFSETQRNKGNFPGRFSGRQFSNSRSEMNVSTLELGDSALYLCASSRGQVGTDTQYFGPGTRLTVL.

The chain's CDR3 is CASSYPGQRGYTF. The CDR3 DNA sequence: TGTGCCAGCAGTTACCCGGGACAGAGGGGCTACACCTTC. The chain is built from TRBV6-5 and TRBJ1-2, with 7 bases identical to TRBD1. Germline CDR1 reads MNHEY; CDR2 reads SVGAGI. V gave up 2 bases and J gave up 8 bases; unmatched junction bases: 5. CDR3 length: 13 amino acids.

The chain links TRBV9 to TRBJ1-6; D is unclear. The V end lost 1 base, the J end lost 0 bases, and 11 bases lay between the germline ends. The CDR3 totals 17 residues. Germline V gives CDR1 SGDLS, CDR2 YYNGEE. CDR3 DNA: TGTGCCAGCAGCGTATGGCCCTCGAGCTCCTATAATTCACCCCTCCACTTT. This gives the protein CASSVWPSSSYNSPLHF.

V usage is TRBV11-2 and J usage is TRBJ2-3; 9 bases line up with TRBD2. CDR3 length: 16 amino acids. J was trimmed by 6 bases and V by 1 base; bases with no gene match: 8. Looked up from germline, CDR1 is SGHAT and CDR2 is FQNNGV. The CDR3 coding sequence is TGTGCCAGCAGCTTAGGCCTAGCGGGGCTCACGGATACGCAGTATTTT. It is translated as CASSLGLAGLTDTQYF.

V usage is TRBV7-9 and J usage is TRBJ1-5; tentative D call: TRBD1 (6 bases). Trimming shortened V by 8 bases and J by 1 base, and 15 bases separated the two germline ends. This CDR3 has 15 residues. The germline V gene encodes CDR1 SEHNR and CDR2 FQNEAQ (reference sequence). The CDR3 is CASSREGDSNQPQHF. CDR3 DNA: TGTGCCAGCTCACGAGAGGGGGACAGCAATCAGCCCCAGCATTTT. The variable domain in full, completed from reference TRBV7-9 and TRBJ1-5, reads DTGVSQNPRHKITKRGQNVTFRCDPISEHNRLYWYRQTLGQGPEFLTYFQNEAQLEKSRLLSDRFSAERPKGSFSTLEIQRTEQGDSAMYLCASSREGDSNQPQHFGDGTRLSIL.

In DNA, the CDR3 is TGTGCCAGCAGTTACGGGAACAGACGTGCCGGGGAGCTGTTTTTT. Translation: CASSYGNRRAGELFF. The chain employs TRBV6-6 and TRBJ2-2; D gene uncertain. This CDR3 is built from 15 residues. The V and J ends lost 2 bases and 6 bases respectively, with 13 bases between them. Germline V gene data show CDR1 as MNHNY and CDR2 as SVGAGI (reference sequence).

This chain joins TRBV6-5 and TRBJ1-2; 7 nucleotides align to TRBD1. The length of the CDR3 is 15 residues. V shed 2 bases and J 4 bases; nucleotides not matched to a gene: 7. Per germline, CDR1 MNHEY and CDR2 SVGAGI. The CDR3 region is CASSYTRQGVYGYTF. The DNA for the CDR3 is TGTGCCAGCAGTTACACCAGACAGGGAGTCTATGGCTACACCTTC.

The gene calls are TRBV4-1 and TRBJ1-2, with 7 bases matching TRBD1. The CDR3 extends over 16 amino acids. In germline, CDR1 is MGHRA, CDR2 YSYEKL. Trimming removed 4 bases from V and 3 bases from J; junction bases left unmatched: 11. The CDR3 bases are TGCGCCAGCAGCCGAAGGGAAACCGGGACAGACTATGGCTACACCTTC. It specifies CASSRRETGTDYGYTF.

To note about this clone: Sequence at one end of the junction differs from germline and may be a read error. This chain uses TRBV7-7 with TRBJ2-5; 8 bases agree with TRBD1. CDR3 length equals 14 residues. Looked up from germline, CDR1 is SSHAT and CDR2 is FNYEAQ (reference sequence). In nucleotides, the CDR3 is TGTGCTAGCAGCGTCGGACAGGGAGGCGAGACCCAGTACTTC. Residues: CASSVGQGGETQYF.

The V and J genes are TRBV12-5 and TRBJ1-5; D is perhaps TRBD1 (6 bases). V lost 1 base, J lost 15 bases, and 10 bases lay in between. This CDR3 contains 11 residues. Germline CDR1 is LGHNT and CDR2 is FRNRAP. The CDR3 bases are TGTGCTAGTGGTTTGGCCGGACAGCGGCATTTT. Its protein product is CASGLAGQRHF. The whole variable domain, remainder taken from reference TRBV12-5 and TRBJ1-5, is DARVTQTPRHKVTEMGQEVTMRCQPILGHNTVFWYRQTMMQGLELLAYFRNRAPLDDSGMPKDRFSAEMPDATLATLKIQPSEPRDSAVYFCASGLAGQRHFGDGTRLSIL.

This clone occurred a few times. The V call is TRBV30, the J call TRBJ1-2; tentatively, D is TRBD1 (5 bases). The CDR3 contains 14 residues. From germline, CDR1 is GTSNPN and CDR2 SVGIG (reference sequence). The V and J ends lost 8 bases and 7 bases respectively, with 23 bases between them. CDR3 nucleotides: TGTGCCGGGACCGGGCTCCTGGGCGCGGGTGGCTACACCTTC. Its translation: CAGTGLLGAGGYTF.

This rearrangement joins TRBV11-2 to TRBJ1-1; possible D gene TRBD1, 5 bases. V lost 0 bases to trimming and J lost 0 bases, with 11 bases between them. Per germline, CDR1 SGHAT and CDR2 FQNNGV. The CDR3 has 16 amino acids. The CDR3 sequence is CASSLERNRMNTEAFF. DNA of the CDR3: TGTGCCAGCAGCTTAGAGAGGAACAGGATGAACACTGAAGCTTTCTTT. The whole variable domain, filled in from reference TRBV11-2 and TRBJ1-1, reads EAGVAQSPRYKIIEKRQSVAFWCNPISGHATLYWYQQILGQGPKLLIQFQNNGVVDDSQLPKDRFSAERLKGVDSTLKIQPAKLEDSAVYLCASSLERNRMNTEAFFGQGTRLTVV.

This chain links TRBV5-1 with TRBJ2-1; D may correspond to TRBD1 or TRBD2 (5 bases each). Trimming removed 0 bases at V and 6 bases at J, with 16 bases between. From germline, CDR1 is SGHRS and CDR2 YFSETQ. The CDR3 is 16 residues long. The CDR3 region is CASSLAPWGTGNEQFF. The CDR3 coding sequence is TGCGCCAGCAGCTTGGCCCCCTGGGGGACCGGCAATGAGCAGTTCTTC.

This chain joins TRBV5-6 and TRBJ2-3; D gene uncertain. CDR1 SGHDT and CDR2 YYEEEE come from the germline V gene. V shed 1 base and J shed 6 bases, with 6 bases lying between them. The CDR3 length is 12 residues. The CDR3 DNA sequence: TGTGCCAGCAGCTTGTGGCGGGATACGCAGTATTTT. Translated: CASSLWRDTQYF.

This chain uses TRBV9 with TRBJ1-2; tentative D call: TRBD1 (5 bases). Germline loops: CDR1 SGDLS, CDR2 YYNGEE. V was pared by 5 bases and J by 4 bases, with 15 bases between. The CDR3 totals 14 residues. The CDR3 DNA follows: TGTGCCAGCAGTTCAAGACGGGGGTCCTATGGCTACACCTTC. Its protein is CASSSRRGSYGYTF. Based on the CDR3 plus reference TRBV9 and TRBJ1-2, the full variable domain is DSGVTQTPKHLITATGQRVTLRCSPRSGDLSVYWYQQSLDQGLQFLIQYYNGEERAKGNILERFSAQQFPDLHSELNLSSLELGDSALYFCASSSRRGSYGYTFGSGTRLTVV.